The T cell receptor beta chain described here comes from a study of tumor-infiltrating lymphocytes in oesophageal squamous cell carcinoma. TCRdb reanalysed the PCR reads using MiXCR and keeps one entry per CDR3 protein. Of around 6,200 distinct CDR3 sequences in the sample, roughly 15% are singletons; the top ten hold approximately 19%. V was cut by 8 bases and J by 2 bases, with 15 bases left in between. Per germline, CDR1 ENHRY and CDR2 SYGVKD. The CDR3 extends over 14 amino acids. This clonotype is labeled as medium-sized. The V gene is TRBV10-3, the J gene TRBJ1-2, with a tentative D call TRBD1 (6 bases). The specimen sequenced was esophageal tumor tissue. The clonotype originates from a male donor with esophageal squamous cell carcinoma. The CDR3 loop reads CAIGLGQSNYGYTF. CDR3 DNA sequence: TGTGCCATCGGCTTGGGACAATCGAACTATGGCTACACCTTC.